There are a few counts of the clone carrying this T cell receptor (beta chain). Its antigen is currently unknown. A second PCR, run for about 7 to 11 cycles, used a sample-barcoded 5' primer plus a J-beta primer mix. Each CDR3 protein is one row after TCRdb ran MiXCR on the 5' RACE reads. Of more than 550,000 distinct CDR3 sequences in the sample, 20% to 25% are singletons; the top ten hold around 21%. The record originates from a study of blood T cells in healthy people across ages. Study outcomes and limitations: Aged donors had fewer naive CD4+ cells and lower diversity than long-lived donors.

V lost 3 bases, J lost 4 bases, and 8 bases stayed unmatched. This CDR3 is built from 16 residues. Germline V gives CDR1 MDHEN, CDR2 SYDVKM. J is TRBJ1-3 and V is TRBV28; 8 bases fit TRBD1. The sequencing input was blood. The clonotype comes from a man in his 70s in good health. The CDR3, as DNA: TGTGCCAGCAGTTTGTCTCGGACAGGGTTCGGAAACACCATATATTTT. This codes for CASSLSRTGFGNTIYF.